The T cell receptor (beta chain) under discussion was sequenced for a study of T cells in Graves' hyperthyroidism and ophthalmopathy (dated by TCRdb to the late 2010s). Broadly, across the study: Peripheral blood was sampled at the time of initial diagnosis, prior to any treatment. To identify TCR V-J signatures that set the groups apart, the researchers used a discovery cohort of 100 patients, made up of some 41 with Graves' ophthalmopathy and 57 with stable Graves' hyperthyroidism. Prospective prediction of ophthalmopathy was tested in an independent validation cohort of some 19 hyperthyroidism patients and some 17 patients who later progressed to ophthalmopathy. The 75 to 100 discovery patients were randomly divided into training and test sets at a 7:3 ratio. In addition, the study compared T-cell repertoires in thyroid tissue and in blood from six Graves' hyperthyroidism patients. After sampling, hyperthyroidism patients received methimazole starting at 30 mg daily, and ophthalmopathy patients received high-dose intravenous methylprednisolone. According to the paper, TCR Vbeta CDR3 sequencing was carried out on 135 peripheral blood samples, which came from around 43 ophthalmopathy, about 75 hyperthyroidism and around 17 progressor patients.

The TCR beta CDR3 regions were amplified from the RNA transcripts. The TCR CDR3 was subjected to a first round of RT-PCR using the HTBI primer set and the Qiagen OneStep RT-PCR kit. Libraries were constructed in a second round of multiplex PCR, after which size selection and purification were performed. The libraries were sequenced on an Illumina HiSeq2000 using paired-end 100 bp reads. The study's own analysis went as follows. Raw data were processed with SOAPnuke, discarding reads with adapters, uncalled bases, mean Phred below 15, or no exact constant-primer or identifier match. COPE v1.2.5 was used to merge high-quality paired reads, and clonotypes were defined as unique nucleotide sequences. Clonotypes were aligned to IMGT TRBV, TRBD and TRBJ reference segments using MiTCR v1.1. The analysis was restricted to V-J combinations with a frequency above 0.0001, which together covered about 99% of the repertoires. The TCS score was defined as F50 (clonal expansion) divided by E x V (chaos), with BLOSUM62-based TCRdist calculated between CDR3 peptides within each V-J. Welch's t-statistics and random forest reduced around 520 V-J features to about 13, which were used in a naive Bayes classifier (R e1071). Using fastp trimming at Q25 and MiXCR clonotype assembly, TCRdb reanalyzed the public sequencing data and kept in-frame beta chains. Every distinct CDR3 protein forms one entry, paired with its most common genes and DNA. The V and J calls, along with clone size, are taken from TCRdb and not from the paper's own processing. The sample yields hundreds of thousands of distinct CDR3 sequences; roughly 20% were counted once. The ten largest clones capture 34% of the sample.

Ophthalmopathy patients had moderately to severely active disease, with a Clinical Activity Score of 3 or more, a NOSPECS grade of 4 or more, and a disease duration of less than 3 months. Exclusion was applied to patients with uncontrolled infections, other autoimmune diseases, pregnancy or lactation. Clinical symptoms, serum thyroxine and TRAb, thyroid ultrasound, and orbital computed tomography formed the basis for the diagnoses. Ficoll-Paque density gradient centrifugation was used to isolate PBMCs from approximately 10 ml of fresh peripheral blood. Total RNA was extracted using Trizol reagent, and RNA quality was assessed on an Agilent 2100 Bioanalyzer. Via the germline V gene, CDR1 is SGHTA and CDR2 FQGNSA. Including the terminal cysteine and phenylalanine, the CDR3 comprises 15 residues. Just CDR3 DNA is preserved here, 45 bases in frame from base 1. The trim is 5 bases for V and 7 bases for J, with a gap of 21 bases between the germline ends.

This clonotype was recorded at least ten times. The antigen this receptor binds is unknown. Per-nucleotide qualities are absent, and no much larger clonotype sits a single base away. Study-wide conclusions, independent of this receptor: A model built on a 13 V-J signature distinguished ophthalmopathy from stable hyperthyroidism, reaching around 87% sensitivity and around 81% specificity in cross-validation and 80%/75% in testing. Most expanded thyroid clonotypes (frequency above 0.001) were also detected in blood, suggesting blood repertoires may reflect thyroid immune responses. No statistical method was used to set the sample size in advance, and investigators knew the group allocation. In validation, the model predicted progression to ophthalmopathy a median of approximately 6.3 months before onset, with about 64% sensitivity and 72.22% specificity.

This clonotype was sampled from a man in his thirties or forties with Graves' ophthalmopathy. Rearrangement joined TRBV7-2 to TRBJ2-7, and perhaps TRBD2 as D gene, on 6 matching bases. Sample: blood. The DNA sequence is as follows: TGTGCCAGCAGCCTAGGCGGGACCGACCGGTGGGAGCAGTACTTC. Translated, this gives CASSLGGTDRWEQYF.